This T cell receptor beta chain appears in the sequencing data of a study of technical replicates of blood from several donors. V was trimmed by 0 bases and J by 4 bases, leaving 16 bases between them. CDR3 size: 16 residues. Germline V gene lookup returns CDR1 LGHNA and CDR2 YSLEER. The protocol was immunoSEQ multiplex PCR, while the TCRdb copy is restricted to in-frame clones and leaves out a portion. The sample lists around 60,000 clones, less than 90% occurring once. Material: PBMCs. The TCR originated in a human donor in good health. Some clones in this sample may be carry-over from other donors' samples. This chain links TRBV4-3 with TRBJ2-7, with D tentatively TRBD2 (7 bases). CDR3 coding DNA: TGCGCCAGCAGCCAAGACGGGGGGCCCCAGGGGTACGAGCAGTACTTC. This gives the protein CASSQDGGPQGYEQYF.